This T cell receptor beta chain was sequenced for a study of T cells in Graves' hyperthyroidism and ophthalmopathy. As regards this clonotype: Antigen specificity is unknown.

RNA transcripts provided the source from which TCR beta CDR3 regions were amplified. The HTBI set primed first-round TCR CDR3 RT-PCR. TCRdb reprocessed the multiplex PCR reads with MiXCR, giving one entry per CDR3 protein. The sample contains 400,000 to 600,000 distinct CDR3 sequences, 15% to 20% of which appear only once. Unmatched junction bases numbered 6, after V lost 8 bases and J lost 0 bases. Germline V gives CDR1 KGHSH, CDR2 LQKENI. There are 16 residues in the CDR3. Study-wide results and caveats: In blood, most of the thyroid clonotypes expanded above 0.001 were also present. Ophthalmopathy could be told apart from stable hyperthyroidism with a 13 V-J model.

The rearrangement links TRBV18 to TRBJ1-4; 10 bases map to TRBD1. The origin of this receptor is a woman in her thirties with Graves' ophthalmopathy. The sequencing sample was made of blood. The CDR3 sequence: CASKPGQGSTNEKLFF. The CDR3 DNA sequence: TGTGCCAGCAAACCGGGACAGGGGTCAACTAATGAAAAACTGTTTTTT. Based on the CDR3 plus reference TRBV18 and TRBJ1-4, the full variable domain is NAGVMQNPRHLVRRRGQEARLRCSPMKGHSHVYWYRQLPEEGLKFMVYLQKENIIDESGMPKERFSAEFPKEGPSILRIQQVVRGDSAAYFCASKPGQGSTNEKLFFGSGTQLSVL.